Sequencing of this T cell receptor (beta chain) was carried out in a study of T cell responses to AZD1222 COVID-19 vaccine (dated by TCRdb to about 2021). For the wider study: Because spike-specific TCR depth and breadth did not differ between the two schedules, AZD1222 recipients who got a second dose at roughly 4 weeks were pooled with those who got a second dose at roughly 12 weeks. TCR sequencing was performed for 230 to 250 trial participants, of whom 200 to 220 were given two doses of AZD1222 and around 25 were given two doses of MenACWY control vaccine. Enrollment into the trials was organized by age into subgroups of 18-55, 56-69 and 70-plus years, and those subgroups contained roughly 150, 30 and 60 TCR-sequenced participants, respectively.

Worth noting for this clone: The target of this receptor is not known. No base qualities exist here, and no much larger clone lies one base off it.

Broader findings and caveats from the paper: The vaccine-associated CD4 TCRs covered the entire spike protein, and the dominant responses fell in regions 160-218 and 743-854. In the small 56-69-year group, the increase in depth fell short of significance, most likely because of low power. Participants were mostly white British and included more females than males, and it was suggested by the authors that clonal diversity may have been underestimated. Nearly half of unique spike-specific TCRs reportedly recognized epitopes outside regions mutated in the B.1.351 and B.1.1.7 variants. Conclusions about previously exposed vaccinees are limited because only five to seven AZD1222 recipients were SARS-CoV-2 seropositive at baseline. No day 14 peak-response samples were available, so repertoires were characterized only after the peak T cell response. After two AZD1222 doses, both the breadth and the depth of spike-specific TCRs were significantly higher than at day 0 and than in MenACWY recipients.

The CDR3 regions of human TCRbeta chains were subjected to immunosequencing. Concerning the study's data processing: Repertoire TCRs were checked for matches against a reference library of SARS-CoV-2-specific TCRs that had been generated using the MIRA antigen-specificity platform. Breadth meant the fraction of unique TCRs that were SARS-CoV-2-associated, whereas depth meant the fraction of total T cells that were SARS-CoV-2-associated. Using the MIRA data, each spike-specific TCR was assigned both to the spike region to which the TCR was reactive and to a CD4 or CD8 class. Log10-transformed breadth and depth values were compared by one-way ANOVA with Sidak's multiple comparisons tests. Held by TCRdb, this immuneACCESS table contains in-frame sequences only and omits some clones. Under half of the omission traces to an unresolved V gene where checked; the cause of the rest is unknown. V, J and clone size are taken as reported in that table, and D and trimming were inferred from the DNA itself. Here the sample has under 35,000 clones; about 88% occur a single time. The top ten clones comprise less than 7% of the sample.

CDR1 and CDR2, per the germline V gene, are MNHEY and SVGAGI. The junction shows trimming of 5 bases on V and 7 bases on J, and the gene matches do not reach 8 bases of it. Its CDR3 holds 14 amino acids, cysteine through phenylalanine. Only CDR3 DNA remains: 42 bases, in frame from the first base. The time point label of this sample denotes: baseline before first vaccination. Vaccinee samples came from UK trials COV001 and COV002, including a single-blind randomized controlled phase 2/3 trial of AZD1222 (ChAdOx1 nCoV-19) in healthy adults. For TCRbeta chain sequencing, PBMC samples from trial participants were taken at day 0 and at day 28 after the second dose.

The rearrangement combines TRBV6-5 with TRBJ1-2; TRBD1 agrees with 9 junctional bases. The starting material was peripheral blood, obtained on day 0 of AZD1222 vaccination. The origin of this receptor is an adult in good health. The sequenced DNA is TGTGCCAGCAGTCACAGGGACAGGGAGAGTGGCTACACCTTC. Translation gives CASSHRDRESGYTF.